Each of the 27 T cell receptor beta chains below was sequenced from the same sample in a study of cytomegalovirus exposure and HLA in healthy donors. The PCR employed 60 Vbeta primers together with 13 Jbeta primers. This table comes from immunoSEQ multiplex PCR, and its TCRdb copy is limited to in-frame clones, with some not included. The sample features roughly 100,000 clones, with about 3% in its top ten. The specimen was PBMCs. Receptors originate from a man in his forties or fifties in good health and CMV-seronegative.

The V gene is TRBV11-3, the J gene TRBJ1-2, with TRBD1 matching 8 bases. Per the germline V gene, CDR1 is SGHNT and CDR2 is YENEEA. J was trimmed by 3 bases and V by 5 bases; bases with no gene match: 11. The CDR3 contains 16 residues. The CDR3 sequence: CASSELRGRFDYGYTF. The DNA for the CDR3 is TGTGCCAGCAGCGAACTCAGGGGGCGGTTCGACTATGGCTACACCTTC. The entire variable domain, with the rest obtained from reference TRBV11-3 and TRBJ1-2, is as follows: EAGVVQSPRYKIIEKKQPVAFWCNPISGHNTLYWYLQNLGQGPELLIRYENEEAVDDSQLPKDRFSAERLKGVDSTLKIQPAELGDSAVYLCASSELRGRFDYGYTFGSGTRLTVV.

This chain uses TRBV11-2 with TRBJ2-7, with 13 bases that match TRBD2. The germline V gene encodes CDR1 SGHAT and CDR2 FQNNGV. J gave up 3 bases and V 3 bases, and 11 bases lay outside the gene matches. The CDR3 totals 18 residues. For the CDR3, the DNA is TGTGCCAGCAGCTTGGGGCCGGGACTAGCGGGATCCCGCTACGAGCAGTACTTC. Translation gives CASSLGPGLAGSRYEQYF.

The genes are TRBV30 and TRBJ1-6; tentatively, D is TRBD1 (6 bases). Trimming pared 3 bases from V and 9 bases from J, leaving 15 bases between. Germline V CDR1 and CDR2: GTSNPN, SVGIG (reference sequence). This CDR3 is 14 amino acids long. CDR3 sequence: CAWRGTGYGSPLHF. Here the CDR3 DNA reads TGTGCCTGGAGAGGCACAGGGTACGGTTCACCCCTCCACTTT.

This rearrangement joins TRBV7-2 to TRBJ1-2, with D hard to call. Between the trimmed V and J ends, which lost 1 base and 2 bases, there was a span of 11 bases. This CDR3 is built from 15 residues. CDR1 SGHTA and CDR2 FQGNSA come from the germline V gene. In nucleotides, the CDR3 is TGTGCCAGCAGCTTAGATACCAACATCAACTATGGCTACACCTTC. Protein: CASSLDTNINYGYTF.

The rearrangement uses TRBV7-2 and TRBJ1-2; the D is unclear. This CDR3 contains 12 residues. The ends were cut back, 5 bases at V and 8 bases at J, with 12 bases in the middle. Germline CDR1 and CDR2: SGHTA and FQGNSA. The CDR3 DNA reads as TGTGCCAGCAGCACGCGCTATCGAGGCTACACCTTC. Translated: CASSTRYRGYTF.

This rearrangement joins TRBV19 to TRBJ2-1; weak D call: TRBD1 (6 bases). CDR1 and CDR2 from the germline V gene are LNHDA and SQIVND (reference sequence). The CDR3 sequence is 16 residues long. V lost 4 bases, J lost 0 bases, and 13 bases lay in between. CDR3 in DNA: TGTGCCAGTAGTAAGCGACAGGCTCACTCCTACAATGAGCAGTTCTTC. As protein: CASSKRQAHSYNEQFF.

The chain is built from TRBV5-5 and TRBJ1-4; D is perhaps TRBD1 (5 bases). Germline loops: CDR1 SGHKS, CDR2 YYEKEE (reference sequence). The CDR3 sequence is 16 residues long. V was pared by 0 bases and J by 7 bases, with 16 bases between. CDR3 nucleotides: TGTGCCAGCAGCTTGGATTCCGAGGGGAGGGCTGAAAAACTGTTTTTT. Its protein product is CASSLDSEGRAEKLFF.

The rearrangement joins TRBV7-6 to TRBJ2-7; 8 bases are shared with TRBD2. Unmatched junction bases numbered 8, after V lost 4 bases and J lost 3 bases. This CDR3 contains 15 residues. Germline CDR1 and CDR2: SGHVS and FNYEAQ. The CDR3 DNA reads as TGTGCCAGCAGCTACGGGGGGGGACAAAACTACGAGCAGTACTTC. It translates to CASSYGGGQNYEQYF.

This sequence joins TRBV9 and TRBJ2-2; the match to TRBD2 covers 14 bases. The CDR3 extends over 19 amino acids. The junction had 6 bases not matched to a gene; V was cut back by 2 bases and J by 0 bases. In germline, CDR1 is SGDLS, CDR2 YYNGEE. CDR3 residues: CASSVGLGLAGANTGELFF. CDR3 nucleotides: TGTGCCAGCAGCGTTGGATTGGGACTAGCGGGAGCGAACACCGGGGAGCTGTTTTTT.

V is TRBV19 and J is TRBJ1-1; D uncertain. Germline V CDR1 and CDR2: LNHDA, SQIVND (reference sequence). This CDR3 is 13 amino acids long. Trimming stripped 8 bases from V and 7 bases from J, with 17 bases between. CDR3 sequence (DNA): TGTGCCAGTTTTGCATCCCCGACTCATGAAGCTTTCTTT. Translating it yields CASFASPTHEAFF.

The CDR3 loop reads CASSPDRLDNSPLHF. CDR3 in DNA: TGTGCCAGCAGTCCGGACAGGCTGGATAATTCACCCCTCCACTTT. The rearrangement joins TRBV6-1 to TRBJ1-6; 7 bases align to TRBD1. Germline V gene lookup returns CDR1 MNHNS and CDR2 SASEGT. This CDR3 is built from 15 residues. V lost 5 bases and J lost 5; bases outside the gene matches: 6.

The chain uses TRBV18 and TRBJ1-6; TRBD1 aligns across 8 bases. The junction had 5 bases not matched to a gene; V was cut back by 0 bases and J by 7 bases. The germline gives CDR1 KGHSH, CDR2 LQKENI. This CDR3 has 16 amino acids. The CDR3 bases are TGTGCCAGCTCACCACCACAGGGGGTGGGGAATTCACCCCTCCACTTT. Amino acid sequence: CASSPPQGVGNSPLHF.

V usage is TRBV9 and J usage is TRBJ2-1; 9 bases match TRBD2. Per the germline V gene, CDR1 is SGDLS and CDR2 is YYNGEE. CDR3 length: 16 amino acids. V shed 3 bases and J 4 bases; nucleotides not matched to a gene: 8. The CDR3 here is CASSAGGLAGYNEQFF. CDR3 in DNA: TGTGCCAGCAGCGCGGGTGGCCTAGCGGGGTACAATGAGCAGTTCTTC.

V and J are TRBV5-4 and TRBJ2-5; 8 nucleotides agree with TRBD2. The V and J ends lost 0 bases and 5 bases, in that order; junction bases with no gene match: 6. Per the germline V gene, CDR1 is SGHNT and CDR2 is YYREEE (reference sequence). The length of the CDR3 is 15 residues. CDR3 DNA: TGTGCCAGCAGCTTGGGCGGGGGGAGGTTGGAGACCCAGTACTTC. Its translation is CASSLGGGRLETQYF. The complete variable domain, with remaining parts taken from reference TRBV5-4 and TRBJ2-5, reads ETGVTQSPTHLIKTRGQQVTLRCSSQSGHNTVSWYQQALGQGPQFIFQYYREEENGRGNFPPRFSGLQFPNYSSELNVNALELDDSALYLCASSLGGGRLETQYFGPGTRLLVL.

The chain combines TRBV7-9 with TRBJ2-1, with 11 positions matching TRBD2. Germline V gene data show CDR1 as SEHNR and CDR2 as FQNEAQ (reference sequence). Unmatched junction bases numbered 9, after V lost 5 bases and J lost 3 bases. There are 17 residues in the CDR3. The CDR3 nucleotides are TGTGCCAGCAGCCCAATGGGACTAGCGGCCTACTACAATGAGCAGTTCTTC. Translated: CASSPMGLAAYYNEQFF.

This chain links TRBV2 with TRBJ1-4; perhaps TRBD1 as D (5 bases). Germline V lookup: CDR1 SNHLY, CDR2 FYNNEI. CDR3 length: 13 amino acids. V was cut by 5 bases and J by 4 bases, with 8 bases left in between. CDR3 in amino acids: CASSRDYNEKLFF. Written as DNA, the CDR3 is TGTGCCAGCAGTCGGGACTATAATGAAAAACTGTTTTTT.

The rearrangement joins TRBV4-2 to TRBJ1-6; D remains ambiguous. The germline CDR1 and CDR2 sequences are LGHNA and YNFKEQ. CDR3 length: 15 residues. V lost 0 bases, J lost 3 bases, and 6 bases lay in between. The CDR3 nucleotides are TGTGCCAGCAGCCAAGACAGGAACTATAATTCACCCCTCCACTTT. This codes for CASSQDRNYNSPLHF.

The genes are TRBV10-3 and TRBJ1-5, with TRBD1 matching over 10 bases. CDR3 length equals 18 residues. Per the germline V gene, CDR1 is ENHRY and CDR2 is SYGVKD. The junction had 9 bases not matched to a gene; V was cut back by 1 base and J by 3 bases. In nucleotides, the CDR3 is TGTGCCATCAGTGAGTTCCCCGGGACAGGGGTGGACAATCAGCCCCAGCATTTT. Amino acids: CAISEFPGTGVDNQPQHF.

The chain carries TRBV27 and TRBJ2-1, with D tentatively TRBD1 (5 bases). CDR1 MNHEY and CDR2 SMNVEV come from the germline V gene (reference sequence). Trimming pared 4 bases from V and 4 bases from J, leaving 8 bases between. This CDR3 is built from 13 residues. For the CDR3, the DNA is TGTGCCAGCAGTTCTACAGGATACAATGAGCAGTTCTTC. It yields the protein CASSSTGYNEQFF.

V and J are TRBV10-1 and TRBJ2-1; 11 bases line up with TRBD2. With V trimmed by 3 bases and J by 4 bases, 5 bases remained unmatched. The CDR3 covers 16 residues. Germline V lookup: CDR1 WNHNN, CDR2 SYGVQD (reference sequence). The CDR3 nucleotides are TGCGCCAGCAGTGATTCCGGGACTAGCGGATACAATGAGCAGTTCTTC. This encodes CASSDSGTSGYNEQFF.

The gene calls are TRBV7-2 and TRBJ2-3; no reliable D call. Between the trimmed V and J ends, which lost 5 bases and 0 bases, there was a span of 12 bases. Germline V gene data show CDR1 as SGHTA and CDR2 as FQGNSA. The CDR3 totals 15 residues. CDR3 sequence reads: CASSRDLTSTDTQYF. The DNA of the CDR3 is TGTGCCAGCAGCCGAGATTTAACTAGCACAGATACGCAGTATTTT.

The chain recombines TRBV27 with TRBJ2-3; D remains ambiguous. The germline V and J ends were trimmed by 2 bases and 1 base, with 10 bases remaining between them. This CDR3 is built from 15 residues. Germline V gene data show CDR1 as MNHEY and CDR2 as SMNVEV (reference sequence). The CDR3 DNA is TGTGCCAGCAGTTTACTACATGGAGGCACAGATACGCAGTATTTT. Residues: CASSLLHGGTDTQYF.

J is TRBJ1-6 and V is TRBV4-1, with D unclear. Germline CDR1 is MGHRA and CDR2 is YSYEKL. The CDR3 has 14 amino acids. The V end was cut by 1 base, the J end by 5 bases, with 6 bases between. CDR3 nucleotide sequence: TGCGCCAGCAGCCAAGCCGGGGATAATTCACCCCTCCACTTT. Translation gives CASSQAGDNSPLHF.

CDR3 loop: CASSYNTGLGTEAFF. The CDR3 region has the DNA TGTGCCAGCAGTTACAACACAGGGCTGGGCACTGAAGCTTTCTTT. The chain has TRBV6-5 and TRBJ1-1; D may be TRBD1 (6 bases). Trimming took off 2 bases at V and 4 bases at J, with 14 bases between the two ends. This CDR3 contains 15 residues. Looked up from germline, CDR1 is MNHEY and CDR2 is SVGAGI.

The chain has TRBV18 and TRBJ1-3, with 7 positions matching TRBD1. CDR3 length: 15 amino acids. The ends lost 4 bases at V and 7 bases at J; junction bases unmatched: 10. CDR1 and CDR2 (germline): KGHSH, LQKENI. DNA for the CDR3: TGTGCCAGCTCACGGGGACAGACCGAGGCGAACACCATATATTTT. Its protein product is CASSRGQTEANTIYF.

This sequence joins TRBV29-1 and TRBJ2-7; 10 nucleotides align to TRBD1. Trimming at V came to 2 bases and at J to 4 bases, leaving 5 bases not matched to a gene. The CDR3 spans 14 residues. Germline V CDR1 and CDR2: SQVTM, ANQGSEA. The CDR3 DNA sequence: TGCAGCGTTGAAAAGCCGGGACAGGGGTACGAGCAGTACTTC. It codes for CSVEKPGQGYEQYF.

V usage is TRBV7-2 and J usage is TRBJ2-5; the D gene is possibly TRBD1 (6 bases). The ends were cut back, 2 bases at V and 4 bases at J, with 8 bases in the middle. The CDR3 extends over 13 amino acids. The germline V gene encodes CDR1 SGHTA and CDR2 FQGNSA. CDR3 loop: CASSLQGRETQYF. The DNA for the CDR3 is TGTGCCAGCAGCTTACAGGGGCGAGAGACCCAGTACTTC.